The entry that follows covers one T cell receptor beta chain sequence. The sample is drawn from a study of cytotoxic CD8 clonotypes in ibrutinib-treated CLL. Across the whole study: A mean of approximately 260,000 productive templates and just under 95,000 productive rearrangements was obtained per sample.

Clones were read by immunoSEQ multiplex PCR, and TCRdb kept only the in-frame ones, dropping some. The sample holds 250,000 to 350,000 clones, roughly four fifths seen once. The CDR3 consists of 16 residues. V dropped 2 bases and J dropped 4; count of bases not matched to a gene: 7. Germline CDR1 and CDR2: SEHNR and FQNEAQ (reference sequence). This clonotype was obtained from a human donor with chronic lymphocytic leukemia. Material: PBMCs, obtained at disease progression, from a patient treated with ibrutinib. V usage is TRBV7-9 and J usage is TRBJ2-3, with TRBD1 matching 9 bases. The CDR3 spells CASSLQGQGWADTQYF. CDR3 sequence (DNA): TGTGCCAGCAGCTTACAGGGACAGGGATGGGCAGATACGCAGTATTTT.